This T cell receptor (beta chain) emerged from a study of blood T cell repertoires in COVID-19. On the study more broadly: Sites across the United States, Italy and Spain contributed samples from acute and convalescent COVID-19.

Symptom resolution, clearance, or two negative PCRs marked the recovered donors of Cohort 3. Trimming cost V 6 bases and J 4 bases, with 16 bases left between them. Germline V gene sequence: CDR1 MDHEN, CDR2 SYDVKM. CDR3 size: 14 residues. TCRdb keeps only in-frame clones here, not all; method: immunoSEQ multiplex PCR. The sample includes nearly 400,000 clones, around 92% of them seen just once. The specimen sequenced was PBMCs or T cells enriched from blood (not recorded which). This sequence originates from a woman in her twenties or thirties who had recovered from COVID-19. The chain combines TRBV28 with TRBJ2-7; the D gene is possibly TRBD1 (6 bases). The CDR3 is CASSLRAGDYEQYF. CDR3 bases: TGTGCCAGCAGCCTTAGGGCAGGGGATTACGAGCAGTACTTC.